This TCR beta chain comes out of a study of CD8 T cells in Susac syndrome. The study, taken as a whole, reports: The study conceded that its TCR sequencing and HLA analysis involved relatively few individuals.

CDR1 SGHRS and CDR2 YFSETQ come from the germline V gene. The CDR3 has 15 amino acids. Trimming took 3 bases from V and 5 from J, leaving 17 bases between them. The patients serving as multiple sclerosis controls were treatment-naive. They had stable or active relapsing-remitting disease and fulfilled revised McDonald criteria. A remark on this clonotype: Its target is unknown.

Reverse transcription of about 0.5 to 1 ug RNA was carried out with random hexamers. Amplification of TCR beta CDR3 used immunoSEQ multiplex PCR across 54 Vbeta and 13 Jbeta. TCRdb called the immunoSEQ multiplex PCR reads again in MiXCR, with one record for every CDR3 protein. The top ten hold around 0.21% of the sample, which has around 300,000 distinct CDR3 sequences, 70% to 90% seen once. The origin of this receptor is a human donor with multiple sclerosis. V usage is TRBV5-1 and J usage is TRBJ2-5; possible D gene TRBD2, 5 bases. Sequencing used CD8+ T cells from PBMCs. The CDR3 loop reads CASSSRTPTQETQYF. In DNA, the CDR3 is TGCGCCAGCAGCTCTAGGACTCCAACCCAGGAGACCCAGTACTTC.